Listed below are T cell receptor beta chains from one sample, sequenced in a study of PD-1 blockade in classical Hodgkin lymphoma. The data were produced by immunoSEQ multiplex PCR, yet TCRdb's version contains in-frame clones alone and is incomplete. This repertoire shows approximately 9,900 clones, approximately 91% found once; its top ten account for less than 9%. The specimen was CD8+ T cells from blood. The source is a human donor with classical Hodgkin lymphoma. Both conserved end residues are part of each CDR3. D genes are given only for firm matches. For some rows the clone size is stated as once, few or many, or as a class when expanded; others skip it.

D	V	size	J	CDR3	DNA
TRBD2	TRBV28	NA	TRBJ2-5	CASSPVAGGDQETQYF	TGTGCCAGCAGCCCAGTAGCGGGGGGGGACCAAGAGACCCAGTACTTC
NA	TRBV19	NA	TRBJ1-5	CASSISVRQAFNQPQHF	TGTGCCAGTAGTATATCCGTCAGGCAGGCTTTCAATCAGCCCCAGCATTTT
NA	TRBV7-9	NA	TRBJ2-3	CASSHEAHGPDTQYF	TGTGCCAGCAGCCACGAAGCGCACGGTCCAGATACGCAGTATTTT
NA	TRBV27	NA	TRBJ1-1	CASSLTDENTEAFF	TGTGCCAGCAGTTTAACAGATGAGAACACTGAAGCTTTCTTT
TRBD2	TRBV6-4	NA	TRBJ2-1	CASSDLAGGSYNEQFF	TGTGCCAGCAGTGACTTAGCGGGAGGGTCCTACAATGAGCAGTTCTTC
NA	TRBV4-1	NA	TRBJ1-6	CASSPPGSSYNSPLHF	TGCGCCAGCAGCCCCCCAGGGAGCTCCTATAATTCACCCCTCCACTTT
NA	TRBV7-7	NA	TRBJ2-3	CALGADTDTQYF	TGTGCTCTCGGAGCGGACACAGATACGCAGTATTTT
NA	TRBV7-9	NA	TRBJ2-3	CASSPRTGVAPDTQYF	TGTGCCAGCAGCCCTAGAACGGGGGTAGCGCCAGATACGCAGTATTTT
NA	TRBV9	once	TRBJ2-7	CASSLAAGPMGWQYF	TGTGCCAGCAGCCTTGCGGCCGGCCCGATGGGATGGCAGTACTTC
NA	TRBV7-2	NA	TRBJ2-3	CASSSGFWGDGDTQYF	TGTGCCAGCAGCTCGGGGTTTTGGGGGGATGGAGATACGCAGTATTTT
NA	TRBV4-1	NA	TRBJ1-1	CASSPTGGNTEAFF	TGCGCCAGCAGCCCTACAGGTGGGAACACTGAAGCTTTCTTT
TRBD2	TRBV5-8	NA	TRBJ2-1	CASSLAASGSRNEQFF	TGTGCCAGCAGCTTGGCCGCGAGCGGGAGTAGAAATGAGCAGTTCTTC
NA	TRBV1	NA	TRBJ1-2	CTSIWPRGGYTF	TGCACCAGCATCTGGCCCCGAGGCGGCTACACCTTC
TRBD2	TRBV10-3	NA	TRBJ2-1	CATLGQGTSGRARYNEQFF	TGTGCCACCCTCGGACAGGGAACTAGCGGGAGGGCCCGGTACAATGAGCAGTTCTTC
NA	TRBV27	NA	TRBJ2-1	CASSPILGGILNNEQFF	TGTGCCAGCAGTCCCATTTTGGGGGGAATACTAAACAATGAGCAGTTCTTC
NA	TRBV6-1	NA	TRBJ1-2	CASSEIYSGVGADGYTF	TGTGCCAGCAGTGAAATCTACTCCGGGGTGGGCGCGGATGGCTACACCTTC
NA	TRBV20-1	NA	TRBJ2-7	CSARDSYEQYF	TGCAGTGCTAGAGATAGCTACGAGCAGTACTTC
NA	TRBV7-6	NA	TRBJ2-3	CASSLDRTDTQYF	TGTGCCAGCAGCTTGGACCGCACAGATACGCAGTATTTT
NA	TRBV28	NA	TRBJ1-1	CASSFGSPWNTEAFF	TGTGCCAGCAGTTTTGGTTCGCCTTGGAACACTGAAGCTTTCTTT
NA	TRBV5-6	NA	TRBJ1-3	CASSLTDRPSGNTIYF	TGTGCCAGCAGCTTGACAGACCGTCCCTCTGGAAACACCATATATTTT
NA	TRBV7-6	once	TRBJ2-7	CASSLAGVSYEQYF	TGTGCCAGCAGCTTAGCAGGAGTCTCCTACGAGCAGTACTTC
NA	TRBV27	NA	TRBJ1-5	CASSLIRDSQPQHF	TGTGCCAGCAGTTTAATAAGGGATTCTCAGCCCCAGCATTTT
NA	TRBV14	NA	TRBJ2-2	CASSQDSGYNTGELFF	TGTGCCAGCAGCCAAGATTCGGGGTATAACACCGGGGAGCTGTTTTTT
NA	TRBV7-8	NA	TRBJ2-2	CASSYPRYNTGELFF	TGTGCCAGCAGCTACCCCAGGTACAACACCGGAGAGCTGTTTTTT
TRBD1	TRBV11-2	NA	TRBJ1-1	CASSFQTGDPEAFF	TGTGCCAGCAGCTTCCAGACAGGGGACCCTGAAGCTTTCTTT
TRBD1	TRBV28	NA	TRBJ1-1	CASSPPHRQGKTEAFF	TGTGCCAGCAGTCCGCCCCATCGACAGGGAAAAACTGAAGCTTTCTTT
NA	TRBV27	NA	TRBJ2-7	CASSLSPGAEQYF	TGTGCCAGCAGTTTATCCCCGGGAGCAGAGCAGTACTTC
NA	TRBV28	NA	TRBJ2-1	CASSPLGGGIYNEQFF	TGTGCCAGCAGCCCGTTAGGGGGAGGGATATACAATGAGCAGTTCTTC
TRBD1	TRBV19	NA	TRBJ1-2	CASKMQGAYGYTF	TGTGCCAGTAAAATGCAGGGGGCCTATGGCTACACCTTC